The 24 T cell receptor beta chains reported below all come from one sample, sequenced in a study of blood T cell repertoires in COVID-19. Some clones are missing from TCRdb's copy, which holds only in-frame ones; the method was immunoSEQ multiplex PCR. Seen here are hundreds of thousands of clones, about four fifths observed once, and the top ten hold 7.5% to 8%. The material sequenced was peripheral blood. The receptors originated from a woman aged 80 or over with COVID-19, enrolled during active disease.

This chain uses TRBV30 with TRBJ1-1, with D perhaps matching TRBD1 (5 bases). CDR1 and CDR2 (germline): GTSNPN, SVGIG (reference sequence). CDR3 length equals 14 residues. Between the trimmed V and J ends, which lost 7 bases and 5 bases, there was a span of 20 bases. CDR3 sequence (DNA): TGTGCCTACGAATGGTCAGGGAAGGTGACTGAAGCTTTCTTT. It translates to CAYEWSGKVTEAFF.

The chain uses TRBV7-3 and TRBJ2-5, with 7 positions matching TRBD1. V trimming: 0 bases; J trimming: 5 bases; junction bases outside the gene matches: 6. The CDR3 extends over 15 amino acids. Per the germline V gene, CDR1 is SGHTA and CDR2 is FQGTGA. The DNA of the CDR3 is TGTGCCAGCAGCTTAACGAGGGACAGCGTGGAGACCCAGTACTTC. Protein product: CASSLTRDSVETQYF.

The V and J genes are TRBV6-5 and TRBJ2-7; perhaps TRBD1 as D (5 bases). V gave up 5 bases and J gave up 1 base, with 12 bases separating them. Germline V gives CDR1 MNHEY, CDR2 SVGAGI. This CDR3 has 14 amino acids. The CDR3 here is CASSQGRISYEQYF. CDR3 nucleotides: TGTGCCAGCAGTCAGGGTCGAATTTCCTACGAGCAGTACTTC.

This chain connects TRBV4-1 to TRBJ2-1, with 8 bases fitting TRBD2. Germline V CDR1 and CDR2: MGHRA, YSYEKL. The CDR3 extends over 19 amino acids. J was trimmed by 0 bases and V by 4 bases; bases with no gene match: 14. The CDR3 reads CASSLGTREVWSSYNEQFF. CDR3 nucleotides: TGCGCCAGCAGCCTCGGGACTAGGGAGGTTTGGAGCTCCTACAATGAGCAGTTCTTC.

The chain uses TRBV25-1 and TRBJ2-2; 12 positions agree with TRBD1. Germline lookup yields CDR1 MGHDK and CDR2 SYGVNS. Trimming took 6 bases from V and 5 from J; bases not matched to a gene: 7. This CDR3 comprises 16 residues. CDR3 DNA: TGTGCCAGCAGCCCTGTGGGACAGGGGGCAACCGGGGAGCTGTTTTTT. Protein product: CASSPVGQGATGELFF.

The chain employs TRBV6-4 and TRBJ1-5; D ambiguous. The CDR3 contains 16 residues. Germline CDR1 reads MRHNA; CDR2 reads SNTAGT. Trimming cost V 3 bases and J 4 bases, with 16 bases left between them. CDR3 sequence: CASSEMVALGNQPQHF. Written as DNA, the CDR3 is TGTGCCAGCAGTGAAATGGTAGCGTTGGGAAATCAGCCCCAGCATTTT.

CDR3 sequence (DNA): TGTGCCAGCCAACGGGGGGGCCCAGGGGTGAGGAGCTCCTACGAGCAGTACTTC. It is translated as CASQRGGPGVRSSYEQYF. The rearrangement joins TRBV13 to TRBJ2-7, with TRBD2 identical over 8 bases. The CDR3 totals 18 residues. V was clipped by 8 bases and J by 0 bases; unmatched bases: 18. Germline V lookup: CDR1 PRHDT, CDR2 FYEKMQ (reference sequence). Together with reference TRBV13 and TRBJ2-7, the CDR3 gives the full variable domain: AAGVIQSPRHLIKEKRETATLKCYPIPRHDTVYWYQQGPGQDPQFLISFYEKMQSDKGSIPDRFSAQQFSDYHSELNMSSLELGDSALYFCASQRGGPGVRSSYEQYFGPGTRLTVT.

This clone showed up just once. The chain links TRBV5-1 to TRBJ1-2; no definite D call. Germline V gene sequence: CDR1 SGHRS, CDR2 YFSETQ. With 2 bases removed from V and 8 bases from J, the gap between germline ends came to 13 bases. This CDR3 has 13 amino acids. The CDR3 here is CASSLGGSYGYTF. In DNA, the CDR3 is TGCGCCAGCAGCTTAGGAGGGAGTTACGGCTACACCTTC.

CDR3 sequence reads: CASAGPSYNSPLHF. The CDR3 nucleotides read TGTGCCAGCGCGGGACCCTCCTATAATTCACCCCTCCACTTT. This sequence joins TRBV25-1 and TRBJ1-6, with D perhaps TRBD1 (5 bases). Germline loops: CDR1 MGHDK, CDR2 SYGVNS. The CDR3 contains 14 residues. V was pared by 8 bases and J by 0 bases, with 8 bases between. Together with reference TRBV25-1 and TRBJ1-6, the CDR3 gives the full variable domain: EADIYQTPRYLVIGTGKKITLECSQTMGHDKMYWYQQDPGMELHLIHYSYGVNSTEKGDLSSESTVSRIRTEHFPLTLESARPSHTSQYLCASAGPSYNSPLHFGNGTRLTVT.

The genes are TRBV30 and TRBJ1-6; D might be TRBD1 (5 bases). This CDR3 region has 13 residues. Germline CDR1 reads GTSNPN; CDR2 reads SVGIG (reference sequence). V was clipped by 4 bases and J by 6 bases, with 10 bases between them. In nucleotides, the CDR3 is TGTGCCTGGACTACAGGCCCTAATTCACCCCTCCACTTT. It yields the protein CAWTTGPNSPLHF.

The chain uses TRBV19 and TRBJ1-5, with D possibly TRBD1 on 5 matching bases. V dropped 7 bases and J dropped 2 bases, with 21 bases sitting between them. The CDR3 length is 17 residues. From germline, CDR1 is LNHDA and CDR2 SQIVND (reference sequence). CDR3 sequence: CASTQPRGGGGNQPQHF. The CDR3 DNA reads as TGTGCCAGTACCCAACCCCGGGGGGGTGGGGGCAATCAGCCCCAGCATTTT.

The V and J genes are TRBV14 and TRBJ2-2; unclear D gene. The CDR3 runs 14 residues. Trimming removed 3 bases from V and 4 bases from J, with 9 bases in between. Germline assignment: CDR1 SGHDN and CDR2 FVKESK. CDR3 DNA sequence: TGTGCCAGCAGCCAGGAGAGGCGCACCGGGGAGCTGTTTTTT. Encoded protein: CASSQERRTGELFF.

The genes are TRBV9 and TRBJ2-5; 11 nucleotides align to TRBD1. Germline CDR1 is SGDLS and CDR2 is YYNGEE. The CDR3 totals 16 residues. J was trimmed by 5 bases and V by 2 bases; bases with no gene match: 8. The DNA for the CDR3 is TGTGCCAGCAGCGTCCGGGACAGGGGGTCGAGGGAGACCCAGTACTTC. It codes for CASSVRDRGSRETQYF.

The chain recombines TRBV18 with TRBJ1-4; D gene ambiguous. The germline gives CDR1 KGHSH, CDR2 LQKENI. V was pared by 6 bases and J by 8 bases, with 13 bases between. The CDR3 is made up of 13 amino acids. The CDR3 nucleotides read TGTGCCAGCTCGGAGACGTTCTGGGAAAAACTGTTTTTT. Protein: CASSETFWEKLFF. Complete variable domain (other parts from reference TRBV18 and TRBJ1-4): NAGVMQNPRHLVRRRGQEARLRCSPMKGHSHVYWYRQLPEEGLKFMVYLQKENIIDESGMPKERFSAEFPKEGPSILRIQQVVRGDSAAYFCASSETFWEKLFFGSGTQLSVL.

This clone showed up just a few times. V and J are TRBV28 and TRBJ1-1; TRBD1 matches at 10 bases. CDR1 and CDR2 from the germline V gene are MDHEN and SYDVKM. V was clipped by 7 bases and J by 4 bases; unmatched bases: 9. CDR3 length: 15 amino acids. In DNA form, the CDR3 reads TGTGCCAGCACCAAGACAGGGGGCAAGAGCACTGAAGCTTTCTTT. Translation gives CASTKTGGKSTEAFF.

This sequence joins TRBV6-5 and TRBJ1-6; D might be TRBD1 (5 bases). The CDR3 length is 15 residues. The germline V gene encodes CDR1 MNHEY and CDR2 SVGAGI. V lost 6 bases, J lost 3 bases, and 12 bases lay in between. CDR3 in DNA: TGTGCCAGCAGCCCAGGGCAGGTCTATAATTCACCCCTCCACTTT. This encodes CASSPGQVYNSPLHF.

The chain couples TRBV30 to TRBJ1-4; TRBD1 agrees at 7 bases. J lost 3 bases, V lost 5 bases, and 3 bases had no gene match. The CDR3 sequence is 13 residues long. Germline CDR1 GTSNPN, CDR2 SVGIG (reference sequence). The CDR3 loop is CAWGTGANEKLFF. The DNA of the CDR3 is TGTGCCTGGGGAACAGGGGCTAATGAAAAACTGTTTTTT.

The CDR3 nucleotides are TGCGCCAGCAGCCCAGAGGGCCGCCCGACGGAGGAGCAGTTCTTC. Translated: CASSPEGRPTEEQFF. The chain couples TRBV5-1 to TRBJ2-1; D is perhaps TRBD2 (5 bases). With 4 bases removed from V and 10 bases from J, the gap between germline ends came to 21 bases. Germline V CDR1 and CDR2: SGHRS, YFSETQ. The CDR3 totals 15 residues.

The CDR3: CASSYTRLYGSPLHF. The CDR3 coding sequence is TGTGCCAGCAGTTACACGAGACTTTACGGCTCACCCCTCCACTTT. This rearrangement joins TRBV6-2 or TRBV6-3 to TRBJ1-6; D remains ambiguous. The CDR3 length is 15 residues. The V end lost 2 bases, the J end lost 10 bases, and 15 bases lay between the germline ends. Per germline, CDR1 MNHEY and CDR2 SVGEGT.

CDR3 bases: TGTGCCACCAGCAGAGAGGGTGGGCAGGGCCTGGGGATGAACACTGAAGCTTTCTTT. Translated: CATSREGGQGLGMNTEAFF. The chain carries TRBV15 and TRBJ1-1, with D possibly being TRBD1 (5 bases). The CDR3 is 19 amino acids. Trimming removed 0 bases at V and 0 bases at J, with 20 bases between. The V gene's germline CDR1 is LNHNV and CDR2 YYDKDF (reference sequence).

The CDR3 region has the DNA TGTGCCACCCCTCGGGCAGGGGTCCCCTATGGCTACACCTTC. It translates to CATPRAGVPYGYTF. The chain uses TRBV28 and TRBJ1-2; D possibly corresponds to TRBD1 (6 bases). V lost 10 bases and J 4 bases, leaving 19 bases between the germline ends. From germline, CDR1 is MDHEN and CDR2 SYDVKM. CDR3 length: 14 amino acids.

The V gene is TRBV3-1 (or the pseudogene TRBV3-2), the J gene TRBJ1-1, with 9 bases that match TRBD1. This CDR3 is 13 amino acids long. In germline, CDR1 is LGHDT, CDR2 YNNKEL (reference sequence). V trimming: 4 bases; J trimming: 10 bases; junction bases outside the gene matches: 7. The CDR3 spells CASSRRDRESAFF. CDR3 sequence (DNA): TGTGCCAGCAGCCGGCGGGACAGGGAGTCAGCTTTCTTT.

V and J are TRBV24-1 and TRBJ1-1; unclear D gene. This CDR3 comprises 12 residues. Germline values: CDR1 KGHDR, CDR2 SFDVKD. Trimming pared 2 bases from V and 8 bases from J, leaving 8 bases between. The CDR3 here is CATSDWRGEAFF. CDR3 nucleotides: TGTGCCACCAGTGATTGGAGAGGGGAAGCTTTCTTT.

The CDR3 loop is CASSLFSGVSYEQYF. The CDR3 nucleotides are TGCGCCAGCAGCTTGTTTAGCGGGGTTTCCTACGAGCAGTACTTC. This rearrangement joins TRBV5-1 to TRBJ2-7; TRBD2 agrees at 8 bases. Losses at the gene ends were 1 base for V and 1 base for J; bases not matched to a gene: 4. The CDR3 runs 15 residues. Germline CDR1 and CDR2: SGHRS and YFSETQ.